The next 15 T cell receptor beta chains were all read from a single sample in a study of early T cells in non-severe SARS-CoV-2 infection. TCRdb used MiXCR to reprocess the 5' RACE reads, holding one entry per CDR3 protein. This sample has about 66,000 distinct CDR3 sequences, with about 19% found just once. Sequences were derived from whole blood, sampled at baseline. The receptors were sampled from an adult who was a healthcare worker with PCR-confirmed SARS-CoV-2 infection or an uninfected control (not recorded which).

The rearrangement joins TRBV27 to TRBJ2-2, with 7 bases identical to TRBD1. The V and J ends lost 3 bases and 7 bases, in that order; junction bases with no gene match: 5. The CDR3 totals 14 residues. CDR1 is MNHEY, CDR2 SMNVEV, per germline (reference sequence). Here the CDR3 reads CASSFMTGNGELFF. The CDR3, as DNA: TGTGCCAGCAGTTTTATGACAGGGAACGGGGAGCTGTTTTTT.

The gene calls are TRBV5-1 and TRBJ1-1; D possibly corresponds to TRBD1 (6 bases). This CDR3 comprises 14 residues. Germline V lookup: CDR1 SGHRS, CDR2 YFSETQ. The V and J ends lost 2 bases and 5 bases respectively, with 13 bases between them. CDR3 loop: CASSFQGRRTEAFF. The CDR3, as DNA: TGCGCCAGCAGCTTTCAGGGGCGGAGGACTGAAGCTTTCTTT.

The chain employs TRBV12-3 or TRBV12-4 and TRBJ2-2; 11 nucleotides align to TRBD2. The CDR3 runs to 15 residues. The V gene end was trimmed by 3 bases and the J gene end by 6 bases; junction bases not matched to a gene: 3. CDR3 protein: CASSFSGGAAGELFF. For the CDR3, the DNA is TGTGCCAGCAGTTTTAGCGGGGGGGCCGCCGGGGAGCTGTTTTTT.

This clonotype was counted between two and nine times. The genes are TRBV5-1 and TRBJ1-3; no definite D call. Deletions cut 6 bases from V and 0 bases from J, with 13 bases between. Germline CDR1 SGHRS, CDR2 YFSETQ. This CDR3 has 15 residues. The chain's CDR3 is CASTTDGSSGNTIYF. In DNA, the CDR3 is TGCGCCAGCACCACGGACGGGAGCTCTGGAAACACCATATATTTT.

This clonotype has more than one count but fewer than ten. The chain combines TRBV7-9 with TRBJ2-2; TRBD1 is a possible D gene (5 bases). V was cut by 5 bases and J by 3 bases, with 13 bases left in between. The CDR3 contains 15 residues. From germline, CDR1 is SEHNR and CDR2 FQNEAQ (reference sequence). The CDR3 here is CASSHRQGYTGELFF. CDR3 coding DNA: TGTGCCAGCAGCCACAGGCAGGGATACACCGGGGAGCTGTTTTTT.

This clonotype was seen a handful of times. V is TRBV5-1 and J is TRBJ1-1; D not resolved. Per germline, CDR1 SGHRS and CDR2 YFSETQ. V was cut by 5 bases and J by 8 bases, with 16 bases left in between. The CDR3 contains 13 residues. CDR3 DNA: TGCGCCAGCAGTGGCACGGGATTCCAGGAAGCTTTCTTT. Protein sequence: CASSGTGFQEAFF.

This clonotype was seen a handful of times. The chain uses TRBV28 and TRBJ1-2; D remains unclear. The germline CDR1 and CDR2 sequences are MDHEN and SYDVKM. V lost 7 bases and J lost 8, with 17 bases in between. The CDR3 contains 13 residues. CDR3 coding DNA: TGTGCCAGCAAGACCGCCGTGTTTGAAGGCTACACCTTC. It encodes CASKTAVFEGYTF.

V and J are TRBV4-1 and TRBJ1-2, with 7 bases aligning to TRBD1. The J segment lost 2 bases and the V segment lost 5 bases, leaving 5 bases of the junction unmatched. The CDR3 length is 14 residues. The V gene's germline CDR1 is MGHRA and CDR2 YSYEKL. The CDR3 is CASSVQTGNYGYTF. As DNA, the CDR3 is TGCGCCAGCAGCGTCCAGACAGGGAACTATGGCTACACCTTC.

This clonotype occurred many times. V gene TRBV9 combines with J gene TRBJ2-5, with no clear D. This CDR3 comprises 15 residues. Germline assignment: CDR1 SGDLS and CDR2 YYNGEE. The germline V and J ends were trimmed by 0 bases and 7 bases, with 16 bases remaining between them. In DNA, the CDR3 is TGTGCCAGCAGCGTAGATCTCGTGGAAGAAGCGACCCAGTACTTC. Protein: CASSVDLVEEATQYF.

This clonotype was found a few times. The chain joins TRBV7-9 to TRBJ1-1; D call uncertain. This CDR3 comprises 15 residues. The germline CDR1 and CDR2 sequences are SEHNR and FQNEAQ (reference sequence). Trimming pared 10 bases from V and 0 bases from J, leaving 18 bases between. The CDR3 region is CAIRASRGMNTEAFF. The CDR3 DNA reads TGTGCCATCCGAGCCTCCCGGGGAATGAACACTGAAGCTTTCTTT.

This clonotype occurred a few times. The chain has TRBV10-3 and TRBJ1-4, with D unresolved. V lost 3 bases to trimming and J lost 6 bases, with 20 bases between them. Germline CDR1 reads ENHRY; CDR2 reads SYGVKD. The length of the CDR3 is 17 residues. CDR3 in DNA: TGTGCCATCAGTGAATCAAAGGGTGGACCCTCACATGAAAAACTGTTTTTT. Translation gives CAISESKGGPSHEKLFF.

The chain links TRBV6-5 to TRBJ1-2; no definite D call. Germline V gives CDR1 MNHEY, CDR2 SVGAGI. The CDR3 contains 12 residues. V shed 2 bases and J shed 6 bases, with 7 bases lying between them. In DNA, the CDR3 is TGTGCCAGCAGTTACGAGGGCGATGGCTACACCTTC. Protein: CASSYEGDGYTF.

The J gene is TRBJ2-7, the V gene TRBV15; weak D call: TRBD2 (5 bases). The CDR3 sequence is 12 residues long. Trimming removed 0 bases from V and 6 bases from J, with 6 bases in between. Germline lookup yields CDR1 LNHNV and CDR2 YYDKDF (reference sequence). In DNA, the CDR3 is TGTGCCACCAGCAGAGATCGGGGCGAGCAGTACTTC. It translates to CATSRDRGEQYF.

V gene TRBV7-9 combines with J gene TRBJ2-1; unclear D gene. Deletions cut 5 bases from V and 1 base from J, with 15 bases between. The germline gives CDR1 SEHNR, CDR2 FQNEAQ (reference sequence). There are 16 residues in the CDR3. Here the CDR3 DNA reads TGTGCCAGCAGCCTTATGACGGGCCAGTCCTACAATGAGCAGTTCTTC. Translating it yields CASSLMTGQSYNEQFF.

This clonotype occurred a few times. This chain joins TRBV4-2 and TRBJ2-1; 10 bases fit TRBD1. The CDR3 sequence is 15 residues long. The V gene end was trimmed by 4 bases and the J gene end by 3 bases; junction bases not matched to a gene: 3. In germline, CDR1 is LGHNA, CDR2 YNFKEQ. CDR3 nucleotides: TGTGCCAGCAGCCCAGGGACAGGGGTCTACAATGAGCAGTTCTTC. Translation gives CASSPGTGVYNEQFF.